The 6 T cell receptor beta chains below were found in one sample sequenced in a study of monozygotic twins with inflammatory bowel disease. TCRdb re-called the 5' RACE reads and gives one entry per CDR3 protein, without DNA. The ten most abundant clones cover 2% to 2.5% of a sample with about 160,000 distinct CDR3 sequences. Sequencing was done on a sample of blood. The receptors here all came from a human donor with ulcerative colitis or Crohn's disease, or a healthy co-twin of an affected twin (not recorded which).

The rearrangement links TRBV7-2 to TRBJ2-7; TCRdb's assignment of TRBD2 cannot be checked, as there is no DNA. CDR1 is SGHTA, CDR2 FQGNSA, per germline. The CDR3 contains 14 residues. The CDR3: CASSLSSGRYEQYF.

V and J are TRBV3-1 and TRBJ2-2. This CDR3 comprises 14 residues. CDR1 is LGHDT, CDR2 YNNKEL, per germline (reference sequence). The CDR3 loop is CASSQDRVHGELFF.

J is TRBJ2-3 and V is TRBV5-1; the TCRdb D gene call, TRBD2, has no DNA to confirm it. Germline assignment: CDR1 SGHRS and CDR2 YFSETQ. This CDR3 has 19 residues. The CDR3 loop reads CASSFLGGGALASTDTQYF.

The genes are TRBV20-1 and TRBJ2-1; TCRdb lists TRBD2, though no DNA is available to test this call. The CDR3 covers 17 residues. Germline-derived CDR1 and CDR2 are DFQATT and SNEGSKA (reference sequence). The CDR3 sequence is CSGGARGSSGYYNEQFF.

The J gene is TRBJ1-4, the V gene TRBV28; the D gene TCRdb calls, TRBD1, cannot be checked with no DNA. Looked up from germline, CDR1 is MDHEN and CDR2 is SYDVKM. The length of the CDR3 is 14 residues. The CDR3 region is CASSLPGSDEKLFF.

This chain joins TRBV28 and TRBJ2-7; TCRdb indicates TRBD2, and absent DNA this call remains unverified. Germline CDR1 is MDHEN and CDR2 is SYDVKM. CDR3 length equals 12 residues. The CDR3 loop is CASSAGIYEQYF.